These 15 T cell receptor beta chains were sequenced from one sample in a study of post-analysis software for immune sequencing data. Study-wide findings and caveats: In patients, about five TRBV segments were more frequent than in controls, with TRBV5-6, TRBV5-1 and TRBV20-1 among them.

What these receptors recognize is not known. Each TCR beta cDNA library carried unique molecular identifiers. TCRdb used MiXCR to reprocess the PCR reads, holding one entry per CDR3 protein. The sample yields over 150,000 distinct CDR3 sequences, about 30% seen once. The sample consisted of blood. Receptors were obtained from a girl aged 10 to 17 with multiple sclerosis.

Worth noting for this clonotype: The germline gene is not matched at one end of the junction; a read error may be the cause. The chain recombines TRBV6-2 or TRBV6-3 with TRBJ2-4; 12 bases match TRBD2. There are 21 residues in the CDR3. From germline, CDR1 is MNHEY and CDR2 SVGEGT. Here the CDR3 DNA reads TGTGCCAGCAGATCACGGCTGGGACTAGCGGGCCCGGTACTAGCCAAAACCATTCAGTACTTC. This gives the protein CASRSRLGLAGPVLAKTIQYF.

This clonotype was observed at least ten times. The V gene is TRBV24-1, the J gene TRBJ2-1, with D tentatively TRBD1 or TRBD2 (5 bases each). This CDR3 contains 18 residues. The V and J ends lost 1 base and 0 bases respectively, with 15 bases between them. CDR1 is KGHDR and CDR2 is SFDVKD in the germline V gene. The CDR3, as DNA: TGTGCCACCAGTGATTTCAGGGCCGGAGGTGGCTCCTACAATGAGCAGTTCTTC. Translated, it gives CATSDFRAGGGSYNEQFF.

This clonotype was counted only a few times. The junction departs from germline at one end; a sequencing error may be responsible. The chain carries TRBV4-1 and TRBJ2-4; D remains unclear. The germline V gene has CDR1 MGHRA and CDR2 YSYEKL. The CDR3 runs 14 residues. CDR3 sequence (DNA): TGCGTCAGCAGCCATGGATTGGACAAAAACATTCAGTACTTC. Protein: CVSSHGLDKNIQYF.

This clonotype was observed a handful of times. The V gene is TRBV5-1, the J gene TRBJ2-5; no reliable D call. Trimming stripped 0 bases from V and 1 base from J, with 7 bases between. Germline CDR1 and CDR2: SGHRS and YFSETQ. The CDR3 contains 14 residues. The CDR3 spells CASSLVRPQETQYF. As DNA, the CDR3 is TGCGCCAGCAGCTTGGTCCGTCCCCAAGAGACCCAGTACTTC.

Worth noting for this clonotype: This may be a read error, as it is one base from a much larger clone. J is TRBJ2-3 and V is TRBV7-3; 8 positions agree with TRBD1. This CDR3 region has 15 residues. V shed 4 bases and J 4 bases; nucleotides not matched to a gene: 7. Germline lookup yields CDR1 SGHTA and CDR2 FQGTGA. In nucleotides, the CDR3 is TGTGCCAGCAGCTCGCCGGGACAGGTCGCAGATACGCAGTATTTT. Translating it yields CASSSPGQVADTQYF.

A note on this clonotype: A much larger clone differs by one base, so this may be a read error. The chain has TRBV7-3 and TRBJ2-1, with 11 nucleotides matching TRBD2. CDR3 length: 15 amino acids. Germline values: CDR1 SGHTA, CDR2 FQGTGA. Here the CDR3 DNA reads TGTGCCGGCAGCTTAATAGGACTAGCGGGCGATGAGCAGTTCTTC. Protein: CAGSLIGLAGDEQFF.

This chain links TRBV5-1 with TRBJ1-1, with 8 bases that match TRBD1. The CDR3 length is 17 residues. Germline V gene lookup returns CDR1 SGHRS and CDR2 YFSETQ. V lost 0 bases to trimming and J lost 8 bases; unmatched junction nucleotides: 15. The CDR3 reads CASSLAPDRALSSEAFF. The CDR3 DNA is TGCGCCAGCAGCTTGGCCCCGGACAGGGCGCTTTCTTCGGAAGCTTTCTTT.

This clonotype was detected many times. The chain employs TRBV9 and TRBJ2-1; D may be TRBD2 (5 bases). The CDR3 spans 14 residues. The germline V gene encodes CDR1 SGDLS and CDR2 YYNGEE. Trimming left V 0 bases short and J 9 bases short, with 13 bases between. The CDR3 sequence: CASSVVGSLSEQFF. CDR3 in DNA: TGTGCCAGCAGCGTAGTGGGGAGTTTGAGTGAGCAGTTCTTC.

About this clonotype: A single base separates this from a much larger clone, so it may be a read error. The J gene is TRBJ2-4, the V gene TRBV7-2; tentative D call: TRBD2 (6 bases). The V end was cut by 4 bases, the J end by 8 bases, with 18 bases between. The length of the CDR3 is 15 residues. Germline-derived CDR1 and CDR2 are SGHTA and FQGNSA. In DNA form, the CDR3 reads TGTGCCAGCAGCTCGACTGGCGGGATAGGTTACATTCAGTACTTC. It codes for CASSSTGGIGYIQYF.

This clonotype has a count of ten or more. This CDR3 is CAIRGQGAVYEQYF. The CDR3 bases are TGTGCCATCAGGGGACAGGGGGCCGTCTACGAGCAGTACTTC. The chain uses TRBV10-3 and TRBJ2-7; 12 bases are a match to TRBD1. The trim removed 6 bases at V and 3 bases at J, leaving 3 bases unmatched. Per germline, CDR1 ENHRY and CDR2 SYGVKD. This CDR3 has 14 amino acids.

With respect to this clonotype: At one end, the junction sequence differs from germline, possibly due to a read error. V gene TRBV15 combines with J gene TRBJ2-1; D is uncertain. The CDR3 consists of 14 residues. The germline V gene has CDR1 LNHNV and CDR2 YYDKDF (reference sequence). CDR3 in amino acids: CATKEDLGGDEQFF. CDR3 bases: TGTGCAACCAAGGAAGATTTGGGTGGCGATGAGCAGTTCTTC. Supplemented by reference TRBV15 and TRBJ2-1, the full variable domain reads DAMVIQNPRYQVTQFGKPVTLSCSQTLNHNVMYWYQQKSSQAPKLLFHYYDKDFNNEADTPDNFQSRRPNTSFCFLDIRSPGLGDTAMYLCATKEDLGGDEQFFGPGTRLTVL.

The chain uses TRBV5-1 and TRBJ2-7; 16 bases agree with TRBD2. Germline assignment: CDR1 SGHRS and CDR2 YFSETQ. The CDR3 consists of 16 residues. V lost 3 bases to trimming and J lost 9 bases; unmatched junction nucleotides: 9. CDR3 nucleotides: TGCGCCAGCAGCTCCGGGACTAGCGGGAGGGCGGACGGGCAGTACTTC. Translated, it gives CASSSGTSGRADGQYF.

Turning to this clonotype: Relative to the germline gene, one junction end is altered; a read error may explain this. J is TRBJ2-7 and V is TRBV5-1, with 14 bases fitting TRBD2. CDR1 and CDR2 from the germline V gene are SGHRS and YFSETQ. This CDR3 has 15 residues. This CDR3 is CASSEGLAGAYERYF. Written as DNA, the CDR3 is TGCGCCAGCAGCGAGGGACTAGCGGGGGCCTACGAGCGGTACTTC.

This clonotype appeared many times. The chain recombines TRBV12-3 or TRBV12-4 with TRBJ1-1; maybe TRBD1 (5 bases). V gave up 5 bases and J gave up 3 bases, with 22 bases separating them. CDR3 length: 17 amino acids. The CDR3 coding sequence is TGTGCCAGCAGTGGAGGGGTTTGGGTAAGGGTGGACACTGAAGCTTTCTTT. Encoded protein: CASSGGVWVRVDTEAFF.

In this sample, this clonotype turned up a few times. The V gene is TRBV25-1, the J gene TRBJ2-5; D might be TRBD2 (6 bases). The V gene's germline CDR1 is MGHDK and CDR2 SYGVNS. Trimming cost V 2 bases and J 4 bases, with 11 bases left between them. The CDR3 spans 14 residues. For the CDR3, the DNA is TGTGCCAGCAGTGAAGCCGGGAGTGGAGAGACCCAGTACTTC. Translated: CASSEAGSGETQYF.